One sample yielded the 12 T cell receptor beta chains listed below, sequenced in a study of Tregs in tolerant kidney transplant recipients (dated by TCRdb to between 2017 and 2020). Library prep was done by the immunoSEQ multiplex PCR assay. TCRdb holds this immuneACCESS table with in-frame rearrangements only. Some clones are missing; in checked studies, unresolved V genes explain under half, and the rest has no known cause. The sample profile shows about 31,000 clones; under 90% of them were found once. The ten largest clones take up about 2.3% of the sample. Their antigens remain unidentified. Sequenced: Tregs from blood cultured with allogeneic cells. The receptors stem from a human donor in good health.

The V and J genes are TRBV18 and TRBJ2-1; D may be TRBD1 (6 bases). The germline V gene has CDR1 KGHSH and CDR2 LQKENI. V lost 3 bases to trimming and J lost 3 bases, with 15 bases between them. This CDR3 comprises 16 residues. CDR3 nucleotides: TGTGCCAGCTCACCCACCCGGGCAGGGGTCTACAATGAGCAGTTCTTC. Residues: CASSPTRAGVYNEQFF.

The gene calls are TRBV5-1 and TRBJ1-6, with D hard to call. Trimming stripped 0 bases from V and 7 bases from J, with 5 bases between. This CDR3 has 13 residues. Germline V gene lookup returns CDR1 SGHRS and CDR2 YFSETQ. Written as DNA, the CDR3 is TGCGCCAGCAGCTTGGACTGGAATTCACCCCTCCACTTT. Translating gives CASSLDWNSPLHF.

This chain uses TRBV5-6 with TRBJ1-1, with D tentatively TRBD1 (6 bases). The CDR3 is 13 residues long. Germline CDR1 is SGHDT and CDR2 is YYEEEE. Trimming cost V 2 bases and J 1 base, with 6 bases left between them. The CDR3: CASSLQGNTEAFF. The CDR3 coding sequence is TGTGCCAGCAGCTTACAGGGGAACACTGAAGCTTTCTTT.

V and J are TRBV5-6 and TRBJ2-3, with 8 bases lining up with TRBD1. CDR1 and CDR2 from the germline V gene are SGHDT and YYEEEE. Trimming cost V 0 bases and J 6 bases; bases outside gene matches: 9. This CDR3 has 16 residues. CDR3 DNA: TGTGCCAGCAGCTTGGATGGACAGGGTCATGTTGATACGCAGTATTTT. As protein: CASSLDGQGHVDTQYF.

The gene calls are TRBV4-1 and TRBJ1-3, with 11 bases that match TRBD1. CDR1 is MGHRA, CDR2 YSYEKL, per germline. Trimming at V came to 6 bases and at J to 1 base, leaving 11 bases not matched to a gene. The length of the CDR3 is 18 residues. The chain's CDR3 is CASRKGGQGDWSGNTIYF. The CDR3, as DNA: TGCGCCAGCAGGAAAGGGGGACAGGGGGATTGGTCTGGAAACACCATATATTTT.

The chain recombines TRBV5-1 with TRBJ2-5; tentatively, D is TRBD2 (5 bases). With 3 bases removed from V and 5 bases from J, the gap between germline ends came to 14 bases. The CDR3 spans 14 residues. Germline-derived CDR1 and CDR2 are SGHRS and YFSETQ. CDR3 sequence reads: CASSYLGGRETQYF. The CDR3 coding sequence is TGCGCCAGCAGCTACCTTGGAGGTAGGGAGACCCAGTACTTC.

The chain carries TRBV5-1 and TRBJ2-5; 7 nucleotides align to TRBD2. V gave up 0 bases and J gave up 4 bases; unmatched junction bases: 6. The V gene's germline CDR1 is SGHRS and CDR2 YFSETQ. The CDR3 has 15 residues. The chain's CDR3 is CASSLVGSGGETQYF. In DNA form, the CDR3 reads TGCGCCAGCAGCTTGGTCGGGTCGGGGGGAGAGACCCAGTACTTC. The full variable domain, with the rest looked up from reference TRBV5-1 and TRBJ2-5, is KAGVTQTPRYLIKTRGQQVTLSCSPISGHRSVSWYQQTPGQGLQFLFEYFSETQRNKGNFPGRFSGRQFSNSRSEMNVSTLELGDSALYLCASSLVGSGGETQYFGPGTRLLVL.

J is TRBJ2-2 and V is TRBV5-1; 10 bases align to TRBD2. The CDR3 has 14 residues. With 9 bases clipped from V and 6 bases from J, the junction kept 8 bases outside the gene matches. Germline lookup yields CDR1 SGHRS and CDR2 YFSETQ. The CDR3 protein is CATSSGRAAGELFF. The CDR3 nucleotides read TGCGCCACATCAAGCGGGAGGGCCGCCGGGGAGCTGTTTTTT. The complete variable domain, with remaining parts taken from reference TRBV5-1 and TRBJ2-2, reads KAGVTQTPRYLIKTRGQQVTLSCSPISGHRSVSWYQQTPGQGLQFLFEYFSETQRNKGNFPGRFSGRQFSNSRSEMNVSTLELGDSALYLCATSSGRAAGELFFGEGSRLTVL.

The chain carries TRBV2 and TRBJ2-3; D may be TRBD2 (5 bases). V shed 5 bases and J shed 4 bases, with 16 bases lying between them. The CDR3 spans 15 residues. Germline CDR1 and CDR2: SNHLY and FYNNEI. The CDR3: CASSTTRVRADTQYF. The CDR3 nucleotides are TGTGCCAGCAGTACCACGAGGGTAAGGGCAGATACGCAGTATTTT.

This rearrangement joins TRBV6-5 to TRBJ1-2, with D possibly matching TRBD1 (6 bases). The CDR3 is 13 residues long. Germline CDR1 and CDR2: MNHEY and SVGAGI. Trimming took 5 bases from V and 8 from J, leaving 15 bases between them. As DNA, the CDR3 is TGTGCCAGCAGTCGCGGGACGGGGGGCGGCTACACCTTC. Its protein product is CASSRGTGGGYTF.

This clone was counted between two and nine times. The CDR3 DNA is TGTGCCAGCAGTCGGATTCCCAGCACAGATACGCAGTATTTT. Protein: CASSRIPSTDTQYF. The chain couples TRBV14 to TRBJ2-3, with D unclear. V gave up 6 bases and J gave up 0 bases, with 10 bases separating them. The length of the CDR3 is 14 residues. Germline values: CDR1 SGHDN, CDR2 FVKESK.

J is TRBJ2-2 and V is TRBV11-3; D is possibly TRBD1 (5 bases). Germline CDR1 is SGHNT and CDR2 is YENEEA. V was shortened by 4 bases and J by 6 bases, with 15 bases between the two germline ends. There are 15 residues in the CDR3. This CDR3 is CASSSPTRVPGELFF. The CDR3 bases are TGTGCCAGCAGCTCTCCGACCAGGGTACCCGGGGAGCTGTTTTTT.